This paragraph reports one T cell receptor (beta chain). This clone's antigen is unknown. No base quality information exists; no much larger clone differs at one position. The immunoSEQ Assay, a bias-controlled multiplex PCR, was used to amplify TCRbeta CDR3 regions from genomic DNA. Under the source paper's analysis protocol: Nucleated cell counts per sample were estimated from amplification of reference gene primers within the assay. To quantify the absolute abundance of each unique TCRbeta CDR3 rearrangement, sequence reads were collapsed and filtered. Productive Simpson clonality was computed per sample as the square root of Simpson's diversity index over productive rearrangements. TCRdb retrieved this table from immuneACCESS and kept in-frame rearrangements only. Not all clones are present; in checked studies, unresolved V genes account for under half, and no reason is known for the remainder. The V and J calls and clone size were taken over from that table, and D and trimming were inferred from the DNA. Counted in this sample were under 200,000 clones; about 86% of them appeared once. The biggest ten clones account for 9.5% to 13% of the sample.

The CDR3 holds 16 amino acids from the cysteine to the phenylalanine. The DNA shown is the 48-base CDR3, in frame from base 1. According to the germline V gene, CDR1 reads ENHRY and CDR2 reads SYGVKD. The V end gives up 3 bases and the J end 0 bases, leaving 8 bases in the junction not matched to a gene. The sample comes from a study of blood T cell repertoires in COVID-19 (dated by TCRdb to the early 2020s). For context, the study as a whole: Samples from collaborators originated in the United States, Italy and Spain and spanned both the acute and convalescent phases of COVID-19. The prospective study material was composed of cDNA or gDNA derived from T cells, B-cell-depleted T cells, or PBMCs. The dataset comprised deeply sampled blood TCRbeta repertoires from subjects exposed to, actively infected with, or recovered from COVID-19. The repertoires were released in a freely available public database intended as a resource for research on the immune response to SARS-CoV-2. Samples were obtained from the ongoing ImmuneRACE study (first 160 participants) and from about 1,300 subjects provided by 6 global collaborators. A de-identified subject ID, COVID-19 status, age in years and sex were almost always included in the sample metadata. Where available, HLA class I and class II types were obtained from metadata supplied by the sample provider rather than from assay-based typing.

One collaborating source in Seattle enrolled patients during active infection and followed them longitudinally through the course of disease. Each collaborating institution followed its own protocols to collect whole blood in K2EDTA tubes. For TCRbeta analysis, collaborator samples were shipped as frozen whole blood, as isolated PBMCs, or as DNA extracted from either sample type. The paper's findings and limits, for the study overall: The amount of clinical and demographic metadata varied by source and participant and was provided uncurated.

Input material: peripheral blood. This clonotype was obtained from an older woman with COVID-19, enrolled during active disease. Here the chain combines TRBV10-3 and TRBJ2-7, with 7 middle bases fitting TRBD2. The DNA reads TGTGCCATCAGTGATTCCCCAGCGGGGAGCTCCTACGAGCAGTACTTC. Translated, it reads CAISDSPAGSSYEQYF.